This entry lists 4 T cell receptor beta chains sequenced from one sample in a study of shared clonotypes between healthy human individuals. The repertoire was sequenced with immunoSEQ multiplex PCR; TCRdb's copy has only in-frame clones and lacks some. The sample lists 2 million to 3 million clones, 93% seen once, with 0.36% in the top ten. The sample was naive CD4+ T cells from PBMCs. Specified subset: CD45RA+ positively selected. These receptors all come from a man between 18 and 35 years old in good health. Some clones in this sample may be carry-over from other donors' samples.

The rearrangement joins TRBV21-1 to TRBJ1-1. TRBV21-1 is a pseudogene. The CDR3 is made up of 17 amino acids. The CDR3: CASSKGTGLRPNTEAFF. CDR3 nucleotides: TGTGCCAGCAGCAAAGGGACCGGGCTCCGACCGAACACTGAAGCTTTCTTT.

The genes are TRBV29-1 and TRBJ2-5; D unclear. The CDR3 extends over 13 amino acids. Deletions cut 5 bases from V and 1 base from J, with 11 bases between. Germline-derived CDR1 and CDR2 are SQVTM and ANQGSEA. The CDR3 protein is CSVKRIFQETQYF. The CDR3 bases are TGCAGCGTTAAAAGGATCTTCCAAGAGACCCAGTACTTC.

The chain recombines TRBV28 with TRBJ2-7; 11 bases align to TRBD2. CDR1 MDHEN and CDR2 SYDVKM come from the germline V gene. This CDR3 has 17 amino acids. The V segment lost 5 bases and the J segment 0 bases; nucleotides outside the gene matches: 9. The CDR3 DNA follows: TGTGCCAGCAGTCCACAGGGACTAGCGGATAGCTCCTACGAGCAGTACTTC. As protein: CASSPQGLADSSYEQYF.

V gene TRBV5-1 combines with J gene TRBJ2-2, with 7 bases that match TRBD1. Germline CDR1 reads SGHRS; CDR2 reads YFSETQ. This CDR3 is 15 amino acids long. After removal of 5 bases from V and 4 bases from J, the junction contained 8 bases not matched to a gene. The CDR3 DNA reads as TGCGCCAGCAGATATGGACAGGTGGCCACCGGGGAGCTGTTTTTT. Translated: CASRYGQVATGELFF.